The clone carrying this TCR beta chain has a count of ten or more. Its matching antigen is unknown. The source of the sample is a study of CD8 T cells in ankylosing spondylitis. Study observations and caveats: Clones tied to disease were said to be significantly enriched in matched ankylosing spondylitis synovial fluid. A motif of 8 or 9 highly homologous TCR beta variants was seen as apparently characteristic of ankylosing spondylitis blood.

TCRdb reprocessed the 5' RACE reads via MiXCR and lists one record per CDR3 protein. Among 30,000 to 45,000 distinct CDR3 sequences listed, around an eighth were seen once. CDR3 length: 16 amino acids. After removal of 6 bases from V and 4 bases from J, the junction contained 8 bases not matched to a gene. Looked up from germline, CDR1 is MDHEN and CDR2 is SYDVKM. The sequence was collected from a male donor with ankylosing spondylitis. V usage is TRBV28 and J usage is TRBJ2-1; 11 bases match TRBD2. The source material was synovial fluid, either unsorted or a sorted T cell fraction (not recorded which). CDR3 bases: TGTGCCAGCAGCTATCTGACTAGCGGGAAGTACAATGAGCAGTTCTTC. It yields the protein CASSYLTSGKYNEQFF.